The rows below give T cell receptor beta chains drawn from one sample of a study of shared clonotypes between healthy human individuals. Clones were read by immunoSEQ multiplex PCR, and TCRdb kept only the in-frame ones, dropping some. This table has about 490,000 clones, about 78% appearing once. Sequencing was carried out using PBMCs. These receptors all come from a woman in her 40s in good health. Some clones in this sample may be carry-over from other donors' samples. CDR3s include the opening cysteine and the closing phenylalanine or tryptophan. D genes are given only for firm matches. Not every row has a clone size; where given, it reads once, few, many or a size class.

v_call,clone_size,j_call,cdr3_length,d_call,cdr3_nt,cdr3_aa
TRBV12-2,-,TRBJ1-4,18,-,TGTGCAAGTCGCTCAGCCCGGGACAGGGGGACGAAGGGTGAAAAACTGTTTTTT,CASRSARDRGTKGEKLFF
TRBV25-1,-,TRBJ2-1,14,-,TGTGCCAGCAAGGGGGGTCCCGCTTTTAATGAGCAGTTCTTC,CASKGGPAFNEQFF
TRBV28,-,TRBJ2-6,17,TRBD1,TGTGCCAGCAGACGGACAGGGGAGCTCTCTGGGGCCAACGTCCTGACTTTC,CASRRTGELSGANVLTF
TRBV7-3,few,TRBJ1-2,13,-,TGTGCCAGCAGCTTATTAGGGACGGCTGGCTACACCTTC,CASSLLGTAGYTF
TRBV6-5,-,TRBJ1-2,13,-,TGTGCCAGCAGTTACTTGTGGGGATCGGGCTACACCTTC,CASSYLWGSGYTF
TRBV7-2,-,TRBJ1-2,16,-,TGTGCCAGCAGCTTAGGGAACAGGGCAGGTGGCTATGGCTACACCTTC,CASSLGNRAGGYGYTF
TRBV5-6,-,TRBJ2-7,14,TRBD1,TGTGCCAGCAGCAACAGGGGCGCATCCTACGAGCAGTACTTC,CASSNRGASYEQYF
TRBV10-3,few,TRBJ1-5,13,-,TGTGCCATCAGCCGGGGTACCAATCAGCCCCAGCATTTT,CAISRGTNQPQHF
TRBV5-4,-,TRBJ2-2,14,-,TGTGCCAGCAGCCCGATCCGGGTTGCCGGGGAGCTGTTTTTT,CASSPIRVAGELFF
TRBV5-1,once,TRBJ2-5,15,-,TGCGCCAGCAGCTCGCGAGGCAGGTACCAAGAGACCCAGTACTTC,CASSSRGRYQETQYF
TRBV6-6,-,TRBJ2-2,15,TRBD2,TGTGCCAGCTATATGACGGGAGGTAACACCGGGGAGCTGTTTTTT,CASYMTGGNTGELFF
TRBV20-1,-,TRBJ2-7,11,-,TGCAGTGCCCGAAGTCCCTACGAGCAGTACTTC,CSARSPYEQYF
TRBV6-5,-,TRBJ2-7,16,TRBD1,TGTGCCAGCAGTTACAAGGGACAGGTTAGCTCCTACGAGCAGTACTTC,CASSYKGQVSSYEQYF
TRBV18,-,TRBJ2-3,16,-,TGTGCCAGCTCACCACGGCAGGGATCTAGCACAGATACGCAGTATTTT,CASSPRQGSSTDTQYF
TRBV11-2,-,TRBJ2-2,13,-,TGTGCCAGCAGTCAAGGGGGGGCCTGGGAGCTGTTTTTT,CASSQGGAWELFF
TRBV2,once,TRBJ1-5,15,-,TGTGCCAGCAGCCTTGGCGGCTTGGCAAGGCAGCCCCAGCATTTT,CASSLGGLARQPQHF
TRBV6-4,once,TRBJ1-1,13,-,TGTGCCAGCAGTGCGGGACCGGACACTGAAGCTTTCTTT,CASSAGPDTEAFF
TRBV18,-,TRBJ2-7,14,-,TGTGCCAGCTCACCACCGGGCACCCCCTACGAGCAGTACTTC,CASSPPGTPYEQYF
TRBV4-1,-,TRBJ2-7,19,TRBD2,TGCGCCAGCAGCCAACCACGTTTTTCTAGCGGGAGAATCCCTTACGAGCAGTACTTC,CASSQPRFSSGRIPYEQYF
TRBV11-2,-,TRBJ2-7,17,TRBD2,TGTGCCAGCAGCTTAGGCGAATCTAGCGGGAGTTTAAAACGGCAGTACTTC,CASSLGESSGSLKRQYF
TRBV11-2,once,TRBJ1-4,14,-,TGTGCCAGCAGCTTAATTGTGGGGGGTGAAAAACTGTTTTTT,CASSLIVGGEKLFF
TRBV30,-,TRBJ1-3,14,-,TGTGCCTGGAGTGTTGGGGGGGCTGGAAACACCATATATTTT,CAWSVGGAGNTIYF
TRBV4-2,-,TRBJ1-1,16,TRBD1,TGTGCCAGCAGCTCCGGTGGCGGGACAGCTATCGAAAGGCGGCTCTTT,CASSSGGGTAIERRLF
TRBV27,many,TRBJ2-7,12,-,TGTGCCAGCAGGTCCCCCTCGTACGAGCAGTACTTC,CASRSPSYEQYF
TRBV7-2,-,TRBJ1-4,15,-,TGTGCCAGCAGCTTAGCTCAGGGTGGTGGAGAAAAACTGTTTTTT,CASSLAQGGGEKLFF
TRBV7-7,-,TRBJ2-3,16,-,TGTGCCAGCAGCAACCGGGCGGGAATTTTTTCAGATACGCAGTATTTT,CASSNRAGIFSDTQYF
TRBV18,-,TRBJ1-6,17,TRBD1,TGTGCCAGCTCACCGGTAACAGGGGGCTCCTATAATTCACCCCTCCACTTT,CASSPVTGGSYNSPLHF
TRBV14,-,TRBJ2-1,15,TRBD2,TGTGCCAGCAGCCCCGGGACTAGCGGGAGTGGTGAGCAGTTCTTC,CASSPGTSGSGEQFF
TRBV25-1,-,TRBJ2-7,17,TRBD2,TGTGCCAGCAGTGAAGGGCCTAGCGGGACTCGCGACTACGAGCAGTACTTC,CASSEGPSGTRDYEQYF
TRBV9,once,TRBJ1-4,13,-,TGTGCCAGCAGCGTTGAGGGTGACGAAAAACTGTTTTTT,CASSVEGDEKLFF
TRBV28,-,TRBJ2-7,14,TRBD1,TGTGCCAGCAGCTTACTGCAGGGGGCGGGAGAGCAGTACTTC,CASSLLQGAGEQYF
TRBV6-1,once,TRBJ2-7,12,-,TGTGCCAGCAGTGATTATTCGTACGAGCAGTACTTC,CASSDYSYEQYF
TRBV5-5,once,TRBJ2-7,14,-,TGTGCCAGCAGCGGAATCCGGGGGAGCTACGAGCAGTACTTC,CASSGIRGSYEQYF
TRBV28,many,TRBJ1-2,14,-,TGTGCCAGCAGTTTCCACGGTGCTAACTATGGCTACACCTTC,CASSFHGANYGYTF
TRBV6-6,-,TRBJ2-7,10,-,TGTGCCAGCAGTTATGGCGAGCAGTACTTC,CASSYGEQYF
TRBV27,-,TRBJ2-1,16,TRBD2,TGTGCCAGCAGCTATGGGGGGACTAGCGGTTACAATGAGCAGTTCTTC,CASSYGGTSGYNEQFF
TRBV4-1,-,TRBJ2-1,17,TRBD2,TGCGCCAGCAGCCAAGGTTTGTTGACTAGCGCGTACAATGAGCAGTTCTTC,CASSQGLLTSAYNEQFF
TRBV6-5,few,TRBJ1-2,14,TRBD1,TGTGCCAGCAGTTACACGGGACAGGGTCGAGGCTACACCTTC,CASSYTGQGRGYTF